The rows below give T cell receptor beta chains drawn from one sample of a study of CD8 T cells in Susac syndrome. TCRdb redid the calling of the immunoSEQ multiplex PCR reads with MiXCR, one entry per CDR3 protein. In the table there are under 200,000 distinct CDR3 sequences, around 94% of which are singletons. What was sequenced was CD4+ T cells from PBMCs. These receptors originate from a human donor in good health. Both conserved end residues are part of each CDR3. The D gene is left open where the match is weak. Size tells how often a clone was seen (once, few, many) or the class of an expanded clone, and some rows leave it out.

clone_size d_call j_call v_call cdr3_nt cdr3_aa
. . TRBJ1-2 TRBV9 TGTGCCAGCAGCGTAGATGTAGGGGACGTCTATGGCTACACCTTC CASSVDVGDVYGYTF
. . TRBJ1-1 TRBV5-1 TGCGCCAGCAGCTTGTCGACAGCCAACACTGAAGCTTTCTTT CASSLSTANTEAFF
. . TRBJ2-1 TRBV11-2 TGTGCCAGCAGCTTAGGAAAAGGGACACTGAAAAGACTTTACAATGAGCAGTTCTTC CASSLGKGTLKRLYNEQFF
. TRBD2 TRBJ2-1 TRBV29-1 TGCAGCGTGAAAATGGGCTGGCGGGGGGGCGGCAATGAGCAGTTCTTC CSVKMGWRGGGNEQFF
. . TRBJ2-3 TRBV12-3/TRBV12-4 TGTGCCAGCACCCCGACGGGGCCTAGCACAGATACGCAGTATTTT CASTPTGPSTDTQYF
. . TRBJ2-1 TRBV7-2 TGTGCCAGCAGCTTAGGATTAGCGGCCTACAATGAGCAGTTCTTC CASSLGLAAYNEQFF
. TRBD1 TRBJ2-5 TRBV20-1 TGCAGTGCTAGCAGGACAGGTCCCGAGACCCAGTACTTC CSASRTGPETQYF
. . TRBJ1-2 TRBV29-1 TGCAGCGTTGAACAAGGGGATGGCTACACCTTC CSVEQGDGYTF
. . TRBJ1-2 TRBV5-1 TGCGCCAGCAGCTTGGCCGCGGGATCCTTGTATGGCTACACCTTC CASSLAAGSLYGYTF
once . TRBJ2-3 TRBV20-1 TGCAGTGCTAGACCGCCGGGACACACAGATACGCAGTATTTT CSARPPGHTDTQYF
. . TRBJ1-5 TRBV12-3/TRBV12-4 TGTGCCAGCAGTTCTTATCCCCAAAAGATACCCCAGCATTTT CASSSYPQKIPQHF
. . TRBJ2-5 TRBV29-1 TGCAGCGTTGAGGTCCAAGAGACCCAGTACTTC CSVEVQETQYF
. . TRBJ1-6 TRBV12-3/TRBV12-4 TGTGCCAGCAGTGAAGGGGGATACAATTCACCCCTCCACTTT CASSEGGYNSPLHF
. TRBD1 TRBJ1-2 TRBV9 TGTGCCAGCAGCGTAGAGCCCCAAGGGGGCGGGCTCGGCGGCTACACCTTC CASSVEPQGGGLGGYTF
. . TRBJ1-2 TRBV20-1 TGCAGTGCTAGGTCGAGAGGGAACTATGGCTACACCTTC CSARSRGNYGYTF
once . TRBJ1-2 TRBV20-1 TGCAGTGCTCCCTCCCAGGGTCCCTATGGCTACACCTTC CSAPSQGPYGYTF
. TRBD2 TRBJ2-1 TRBV27 TGTGCCAGCAGTTTATGGGCTAGCGGGAATGAGCAGTTCTTC CASSLWASGNEQFF
. . TRBJ2-7 TRBV6-2/TRBV6-3 TGTGCCAGCGGAGATTACGGGGAGCAGTACTTC CASGDYGEQYF
. . TRBJ1-5 TRBV23-1 TGCGCCAGCAGTCAATCGGTAAGGGGAGCCGGGACGCAGACTCAGCCCCAGCATTTT CASSQSVRGAGTQTQPQHF
. . TRBJ1-1 TRBV7-9 TGTGCCAGCAGCTTTAAGGACACTGAAGCTTTCTTT CASSFKDTEAFF
. . TRBJ2-3 TRBV29-1 TGCAGCTTTAGGGACACAGATACGCAGTATTTT CSFRDTDTQYF
. TRBD1 TRBJ1-2 TRBV3-1 TGTGCCAGCAGCCTTGGGACAGGCGAAGGCTACACCTTC CASSLGTGEGYTF
. TRBD1 TRBJ1-6 TRBV20-1 TGCAGTGCTAGAGAGGCTAACAGGGGACGCTCACCCCTCCACTTT CSAREANRGRSPLHF